This T cell receptor (beta chain) was captured in a study of regulatory T cells in long-lasting Graves disease. Assembly of TCR beta libraries relied on iRepertoire HTBI primers together with Arm-PCR of CDR3 regions. From the multiplex PCR reads, TCRdb called clonotypes with MiXCR, one entry per CDR3 protein. The table has 550,000 to 600,000 distinct CDR3 sequences, approximately 16% seen once. Many counts were recorded for this clonotype. The CDR3 has 13 residues. Between the trimmed V and J ends, which lost 2 bases and 2 bases, there was a span of 9 bases. Germline lookup yields CDR1 SQVTM and CDR2 ANQGSEA. The time point: newly diagnosed GD, antithyroid drugs for less than 3 months. Scientists built the TCR library using RNA that was extracted from PBMCs. The data were also submitted as part of a second study, on T cells in Graves' hyperthyroidism and ophthalmopathy. That study adds: The study excluded patients with uncontrolled infection, other autoimmune disease, pregnancy or lactation.

The chain carries TRBV29-1 and TRBJ1-2; no clear D. This clonotype originated in a man between 18 and 29 years old with Graves disease. The material sequenced was peripheral blood mononuclear cells (PBMCs), taken at new diagnosis, from a patient treated with antithyroid drugs. In DNA, the CDR3 is TGCAGCGTTGAATTGGCAGAAAACTATGGCTACACCTTC. It codes for CSVELAENYGYTF.